These 3 T cell receptor beta chains came from one sample sequenced in a study of blood T cell repertoires in COVID-19. Clones were read by immunoSEQ multiplex PCR, and TCRdb kept only the in-frame ones, dropping some. The sample carries more than 150,000 clones, roughly nine tenths recorded once. The sample taken for sequencing was peripheral blood. These receptors originate from a man between 65 and 80 years old with active or convalescent COVID-19.

The chain combines TRBV5-1 with TRBJ2-1; 7 nucleotides align to TRBD1. The germline V gene encodes CDR1 SGHRS and CDR2 YFSETQ. The CDR3 spans 15 residues. Trimming at V came to 3 bases and at J to 9 bases, leaving 12 bases not matched to a gene. This CDR3 is CASSSEPGQSFEQFF. The CDR3 DNA reads TGCGCCAGCAGCTCGGAACCGGGACAGTCTTTTGAGCAGTTCTTC. Variable domain in full (rest from reference TRBV5-1 and TRBJ2-1): KAGVTQTPRYLIKTRGQQVTLSCSPISGHRSVSWYQQTPGQGLQFLFEYFSETQRNKGNFPGRFSGRQFSNSRSEMNVSTLELGDSALYLCASSSEPGQSFEQFFGPGTRLTVL.

The chain uses TRBV19 and TRBJ1-1, with D hard to call. The V gene's germline CDR1 is LNHDA and CDR2 SQIVND (reference sequence). The CDR3 consists of 16 residues. Trimming took off 0 bases at V and 0 bases at J, with 11 bases between the two ends. CDR3 in amino acids: CASSIDRRAMNTEAFF. The CDR3 coding sequence is TGTGCCAGTAGTATAGATAGGAGGGCAATGAACACTGAAGCTTTCTTT.

V gene TRBV6-2 or TRBV6-3 combines with J gene TRBJ1-3; maybe TRBD1 (5 bases). The germline gives CDR1 MNHEY, CDR2 SVGEGT. V lost 7 bases and J 5 bases, leaving 21 bases between the germline ends. The CDR3 has 16 residues. CDR3 amino acids: CASTPRGTVTRNTIYF. Here the CDR3 DNA reads TGTGCCAGCACCCCTCGCGGGACCGTCACTCGAAACACCATATATTTT.